Listed below are T cell receptor beta chains from one sample, sequenced in a study of blood T cell repertoires in COVID-19. Sequencing was performed with immunoSEQ multiplex PCR; in TCRdb, only in-frame clones are kept and a portion is missing. The profile shows over 70,000 clones, around 88% of them singletons. What was sequenced was peripheral blood. The receptors originated from a human donor in a cohort sampled during active COVID-19. The CDR3 runs from the conserved cysteine through the conserved F or W. A D gene is named only where the DNA matches it firmly.

j_gene	v_gene	d_gene	CDR3aa
TRBJ2-3	TRBV10-3	TRBD2	CAIGAAGGLGADTQYF
TRBJ2-7	TRBV5-1	TRBD2	CASSASGLAGGEQYF
TRBJ1-2	TRBV7-2	-	CASDGEGQNYGYTF
TRBJ2-1	TRBV20-1	-	CSARTSGEQFF
TRBJ2-7	TRBV27	-	CASGRVLNNEQYF
TRBJ2-7	TRBV4-3	-	CASSQILANSYEQYF
TRBJ2-5	TRBV7-2	-	CASSAQRGGETQYF
TRBJ2-3	TRBV5-1	-	CASIDNTDTQYF
TRBJ2-5	TRBV11-3	TRBD1	CASSPAGTGFGETQYF
TRBJ2-1	TRBV19	TRBD1	CASSTPGTGAANYYNEQFF
TRBJ2-7	TRBV7-6	TRBD1	CASSPIQGEPYEQYF
TRBJ2-3	TRBV5-1	TRBD1	CASRGQGAGTDTQYF
TRBJ2-6	TRBV21-1	-	CASSKGDRDSADSGANVLTF
TRBJ2-6	TRBV11-3	-	CASSVTGGPGANVLTF
TRBJ2-7	TRBV7-9	-	CASSYRTGDHYEQYF
TRBJ2-5	TRBV5-1	TRBD1	CASSLGQGGQETQYF
TRBJ2-3	TRBV27	-	CASSPAGLKGDTQYF
TRBJ1-5	TRBV15	-	CATSRTAFVSNQPQHF
TRBJ2-7	TRBV3-1/TRBV3-2	-	CASSQVEGSYEQYF
TRBJ2-7	TRBV25-1	-	CASSDPGLYYEQYF
TRBJ2-1	TRBV29-1	-	CSVEDTWEFGNEQFF
TRBJ2-7	TRBV6-6	TRBD2	CASIPGSGRFSYEQYF
TRBJ1-1	TRBV14	-	CASSSLGGLTEAFF
TRBJ2-2	TRBV5-1	TRBD2	CASAGSSGSTTGELFF
TRBJ2-2	TRBV7-3	-	CASSLSRGDTGELFF
TRBJ2-7	TRBV5-1	TRBD2	CASSLALAGGSYEQYF
TRBJ1-2	TRBV5-1	-	CASSLGQYYGYTF
TRBJ2-1	TRBV5-4	TRBD2	CASSSGIAGSNEQFF
TRBJ2-1	TRBV15	-	CATSRDRRGGNYNEQFF
TRBJ1-4	TRBV27	-	CASSPSVLNEKLFF
TRBJ1-1	TRBV28	-	CASSLQLTRGAFF
TRBJ1-6	TRBV4-1	-	CASSQVGHNSPLHF
TRBJ2-5	TRBV4-1	-	CASSHGAETQYF
TRBJ2-3	TRBV18	TRBD2	CASSQAGGRASDTQYF
TRBJ1-3	TRBV28	-	CASSLYRSGNTIYF
TRBJ2-7	TRBV6-1	-	CASSEFGQTYEQYF
TRBJ2-1	TRBV5-1	TRBD2	CASSPWTSGGPTYNEQFF
TRBJ2-3	TRBV6-2/TRBV6-3	TRBD2	CASSFKLAGVTDTQYF
TRBJ1-2	TRBV30	-	CAWSRWQGARKGYTF
TRBJ2-7	TRBV6-5	TRBD1	CASRGQGAGSYEQYF
TRBJ2-5	TRBV28	TRBD2	CASSSKRGGRETQYF
TRBJ2-2	TRBV5-5	TRBD2	CASGLAGDGTGELFF
TRBJ1-4	TRBV6-1	-	CASSELQGGREKLFF
TRBJ2-3	TRBV9	TRBD2	CASSFMGGLAGADTQYF
TRBJ1-2	TRBV30	TRBD1	CAWGRDRARSGYTF
TRBJ1-5	TRBV4-2	-	CASSRLTGIGQPQHF
TRBJ1-2	TRBV3-1/TRBV3-2	TRBD1	CASSLGTGTLYGYTF
TRBJ2-3	TRBV28	TRBD1	CASSSRTGGFPQYF
TRBJ1-4	TRBV18	-	CASSPSTVTRLGGNEKLFF
TRBJ2-7	TRBV7-6	TRBD2	CASSLARGDITSGRWYEQYF
TRBJ2-3	TRBV6-5	-	CASSYSSQGHTDTQYF
TRBJ2-3	TRBV24-1	TRBD1	CATRAGTGIPDTQYF
TRBJ1-2	TRBV5-1	-	CASSSEINYGYTF
TRBJ1-1	TRBV9	-	CASSVSREHDSTEAFF